This TCR beta chain was found in a study of STAT5B mutations in CD4+ large granular lymphocyte leukemia. In its sample, this clone was seen a few times. Germline CDR1 and CDR2: LNHDA and SQIVND (reference sequence). The ends were cut back, 6 bases at V and 2 bases at J, with 14 bases in the middle. The CDR3 covers 14 residues. Original analysis: The detection floor for productive clonotype frequency was 2.59 x 10-5. This table comes from immunoSEQ multiplex PCR, and its TCRdb copy is limited to in-frame clones, with some not included. V, J and clone size reflect that table, while D and trimming were determined from the DNA. The sample has about 35,000 clones; about two thirds are singletons.

The clonotype comes from a human donor in good health. The chain recombines TRBV19 with TRBJ2-7, with D possibly called TRBD1 or TRBD2 (5 bases each). Sequencing was done on a sample of CD4+ T cells from blood buffy coats. CDR3 region: CASSLRGHTYEQYF. CDR3 bases: TGTGCCAGTAGCCTCCGGGGCCATACCTACGAGCAGTACTTC. The whole variable domain, remainder taken from reference TRBV19 and TRBJ2-7, is DGGITQSPKYLFRKEGQNVTLSCEQNLNHDAMYWYRQDPGQGLRLIYYSQIVNDFQKGDIAEGYSVSREKKESFPLTVTSAQKNPTAFYLCASSLRGHTYEQYFGPGTRLTVT.